This TCR beta chain was recovered during a study of T cells after yellow fever vaccination. Study background: Preparation used SMART-Seq v4 Ultra Low Input for the low-cell-number fractions.

Germline V gene lookup returns CDR1 SGHRS and CDR2 YFSETQ. CDR3 length: 15 amino acids. V lost 1 base and J lost 2; bases outside the gene matches: 4. TCRdb ran MiXCR on the 5' RACE reads and lists one entry per CDR3 protein. The sample lists about 350,000 distinct CDR3 sequences; roughly 8.6% were seen once. This clonotype was picked up many times. The sequencing used PBMCs, collected around 45 days after the first yellow fever vaccination. V gene TRBV5-1 combines with J gene TRBJ2-5; 8 nucleotides match TRBD1. The TCR was taken from a man between 18 and 29 years old who received the YFV17D yellow fever vaccine. CDR3: CASSLLTGAQETQYF. As DNA, the CDR3 is TGCGCCAGCAGCTTGTTGACAGGGGCTCAAGAGACCCAGTACTTC.